What follows is one T cell receptor beta chain and its context. Profiling relied on immunoSEQ multiplex PCR, and the TCRdb table lists in-frame clones only, not all of them. The repertoire holds approximately 2.5 million clones, with around 94% as singletons. This sample was included in a study of shared clonotypes between healthy human individuals. Germline lookup yields CDR1 MDHEN and CDR2 SYDVKM. This CDR3 comprises 14 residues. V gave up 6 bases and J gave up 5 bases; unmatched junction bases: 9. The clonotype comes from a man younger than 35 in good health. The chain has TRBV28 and TRBJ2-7; 8 nucleotides align to TRBD1. Sequencing input: naive CD4+ T cells sorted from blood. Subset defined: CD45RA+ positively selected. CDR3 residues: CASRTPGGRNEQYF. Written as DNA, the CDR3 is TGTGCCAGCAGGACCCCAGGGGGCAGGAACGAGCAGTACTTC.